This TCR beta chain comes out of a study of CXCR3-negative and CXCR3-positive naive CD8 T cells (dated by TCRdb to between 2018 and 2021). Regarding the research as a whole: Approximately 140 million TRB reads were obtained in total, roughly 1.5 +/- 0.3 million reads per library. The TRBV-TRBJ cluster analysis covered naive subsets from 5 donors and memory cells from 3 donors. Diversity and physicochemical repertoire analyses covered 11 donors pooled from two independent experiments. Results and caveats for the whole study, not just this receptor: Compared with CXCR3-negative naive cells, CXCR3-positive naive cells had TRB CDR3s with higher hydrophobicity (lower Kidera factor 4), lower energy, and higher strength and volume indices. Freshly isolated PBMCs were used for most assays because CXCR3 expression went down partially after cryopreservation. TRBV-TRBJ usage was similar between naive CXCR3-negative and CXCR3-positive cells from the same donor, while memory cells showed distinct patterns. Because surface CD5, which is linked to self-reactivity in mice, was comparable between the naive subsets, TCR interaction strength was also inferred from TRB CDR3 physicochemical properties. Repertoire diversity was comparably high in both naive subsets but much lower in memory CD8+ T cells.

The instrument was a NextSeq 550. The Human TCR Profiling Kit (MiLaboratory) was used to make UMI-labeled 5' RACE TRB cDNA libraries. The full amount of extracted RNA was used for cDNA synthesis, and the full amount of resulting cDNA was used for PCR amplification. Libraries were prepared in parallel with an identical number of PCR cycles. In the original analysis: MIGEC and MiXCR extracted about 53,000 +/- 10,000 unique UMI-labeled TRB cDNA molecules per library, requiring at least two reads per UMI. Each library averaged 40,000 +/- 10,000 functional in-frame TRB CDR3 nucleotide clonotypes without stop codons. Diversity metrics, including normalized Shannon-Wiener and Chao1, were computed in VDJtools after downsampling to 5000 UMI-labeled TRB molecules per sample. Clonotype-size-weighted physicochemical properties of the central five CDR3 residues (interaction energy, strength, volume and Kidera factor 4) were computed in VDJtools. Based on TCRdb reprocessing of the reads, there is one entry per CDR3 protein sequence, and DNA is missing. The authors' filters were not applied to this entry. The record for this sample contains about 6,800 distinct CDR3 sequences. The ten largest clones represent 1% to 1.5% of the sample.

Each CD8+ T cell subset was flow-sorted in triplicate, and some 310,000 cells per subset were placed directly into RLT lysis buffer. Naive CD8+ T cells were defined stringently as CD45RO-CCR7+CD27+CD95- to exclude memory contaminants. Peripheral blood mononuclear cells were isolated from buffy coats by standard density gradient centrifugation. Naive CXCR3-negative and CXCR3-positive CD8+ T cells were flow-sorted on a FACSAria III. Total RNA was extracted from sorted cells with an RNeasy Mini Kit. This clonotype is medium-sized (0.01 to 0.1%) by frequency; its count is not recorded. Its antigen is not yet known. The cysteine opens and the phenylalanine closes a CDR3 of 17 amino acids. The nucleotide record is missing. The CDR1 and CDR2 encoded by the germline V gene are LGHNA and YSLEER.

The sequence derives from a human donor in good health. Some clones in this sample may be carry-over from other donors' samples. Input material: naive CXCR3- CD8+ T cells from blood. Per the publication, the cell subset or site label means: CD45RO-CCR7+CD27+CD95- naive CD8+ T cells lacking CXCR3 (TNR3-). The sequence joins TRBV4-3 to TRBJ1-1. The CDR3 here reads CASSQDRNLLMNTEAFF.